The 19 T cell receptor beta chains below all came from one sample that was sequenced in a study of shared clonotypes between healthy human individuals (dated by TCRdb to 2020 to 2022). Libraries were made using the immunoSEQ multiplex PCR assay. The table was pulled from immuneACCESS by TCRdb, which kept in-frame rearrangements only. Such tables lose some clones; where checked, under half of the loss comes from unresolved V genes, and the rest has no known cause. The sample includes more than 550,000 clones, with 72% observed a single time. Around 1.8% of the sample is held by the ten biggest clonotypes. Input material: memory CD4+ T cells sorted from blood. Explained via the paper, the cell subset or site label denotes: CD45RA-negative fraction. These receptors all come from a woman in her twenties or thirties in good health.

This clone was seen once. The chain links TRBV7-9 to TRBJ2-7; D unclear. The germline gives CDR1 SEHNR, CDR2 FQNEAQ (reference sequence). CDR3 length: 14 residues. V was cut by 6 bases and J by 1 base, with 13 bases left in between. CDR3 amino acids: CASSSAYESYEQYF. The DNA of the CDR3 is TGTGCCAGCAGTTCCGCTTACGAGTCCTACGAGCAGTACTTC.

Note on this clone: A much larger clone lies one base from this, so it may be a read error. The same CDR3 can be traced to other DNA sequences in this sample. This chain joins TRBV7-2 and TRBJ2-7, with 7 bases lining up with TRBD1. V dropped 4 bases and J dropped 4; count of bases not matched to a gene: 1. This CDR3 contains 12 residues. Germline V gene sequence: CDR1 SGHTA, CDR2 FQGNSA. The CDR3 here is CASSSTGYEQYF. In DNA form, the CDR3 reads TGTGCCAGCAGCTCGACAGGGTACGAGCAGTACTTC.

The rearrangement uses TRBV4-1 and TRBJ1-4; D is ambiguous. V was pared by 1 base and J by 8 bases, with 5 bases between. Germline values: CDR1 MGHRA, CDR2 YSYEKL. The CDR3 consists of 12 residues. As DNA, the CDR3 is TGCGCCAGCAGCCAAGTGTACGAAAAACTGTTTTTT. It encodes CASSQVYEKLFF.

The chain couples TRBV30 to TRBJ2-7; 8 bases fit TRBD1. The CDR3 extends over 14 amino acids. The germline CDR1 and CDR2 sequences are GTSNPN and SVGIG (reference sequence). The ends lost 0 bases at V and 5 bases at J; junction bases unmatched: 6. The chain's CDR3 is CAWSVVDREDEQYF. The DNA of the CDR3 is TGTGCCTGGAGTGTGGTGGACAGGGAGGACGAGCAGTACTTC.

The J gene is TRBJ2-1, the V gene TRBV11-2; the match to TRBD2 covers 7 bases. Losses at the gene ends were 6 bases for V and 6 bases for J; bases not matched to a gene: 5. The CDR3 sequence is 13 residues long. Germline V gives CDR1 SGHAT, CDR2 FQNNGV. CDR3 DNA sequence: TGTGCCAGCAGGCGGTCTAGCGGCAATGAGCAGTTCTTC. Protein sequence: CASRRSSGNEQFF.

This rearrangement joins TRBV11-2 to TRBJ2-5; 8 positions agree with TRBD1. CDR3 length equals 16 residues. V lost 5 bases, J lost 3 bases, and 11 bases stayed unmatched. Germline values: CDR1 SGHAT, CDR2 FQNNGV. The CDR3 nucleotides read TGTGCCAGCAGCCCGCGGACAGGGCGATGGGAAGAGACCCAGTACTTC. Its protein product is CASSPRTGRWEETQYF. Full variable domain (missing parts from reference TRBV11-2 and TRBJ2-5): EAGVAQSPRYKIIEKRQSVAFWCNPISGHATLYWYQQILGQGPKLLIQFQNNGVVDDSQLPKDRFSAERLKGVDSTLKIQPAKLEDSAVYLCASSPRTGRWEETQYFGPGTRLLVL.

This sequence joins TRBV7-2 and TRBJ1-5; 8 bases align to TRBD1. Per the germline V gene, CDR1 is SGHTA and CDR2 is FQGNSA. After removal of 5 bases from V and 6 bases from J, the junction contained 12 bases not matched to a gene. CDR3 length: 16 amino acids. The CDR3 sequence is CASSQQGGVSSQPQHF. The DNA for the CDR3 is TGTGCCAGCAGCCAACAGGGGGGTGTAAGTAGTCAGCCCCAGCATTTT. Full variable domain (remainder filled in from reference TRBV7-2 and TRBJ1-5): GAGVSQSPSNKVTEKGKDVELRCDPISGHTALYWYRQSLGQGLEFLIYFQGNSAPDKSGLPSDRFSAERTGGSVSTLTIQRTQQEDSAVYLCASSQQGGVSSQPQHFGDGTRLSIL.

A remark on this clone: This sequence may be a read error, since a much larger clone differs from it by one base. Other DNA sequences in the sample encode the same CDR3. V usage is TRBV2 and J usage is TRBJ2-3, with D possibly being TRBD2 (6 bases). V was pared by 2 bases and J by 9 bases, with 9 bases between. This CDR3 is built from 12 residues. Germline loops: CDR1 SNHLY, CDR2 FYNNEI. This chain's CDR3 is CASSERRETQYF. The DNA of the CDR3 is TGTGCCAGCAGTGAAAGGCGGGAAACGCAGTATTTT.

The chain carries TRBV19 and TRBJ2-7; D is tentatively TRBD1 or TRBD2 (6 bases each). Trimming stripped 5 bases from V and 5 bases from J, with 16 bases between. Germline V CDR1 and CDR2: LNHDA, SQIVND (reference sequence). CDR3 length equals 14 residues. The CDR3 loop reads CASSFQRGANEQYF. CDR3 nucleotide sequence: TGTGCCAGTAGTTTCCAGAGGGGGGCCAACGAGCAGTACTTC.

This sequence joins TRBV9 and TRBJ2-3, with TRBD2 matching over 11 bases. J lost 2 bases, V lost 0 bases, and 5 bases had no gene match. CDR1 SGDLS and CDR2 YYNGEE come from the germline V gene. The CDR3 loop spans 17 amino acids. The CDR3 loop is CASSVGGSGRATDTQYF. Here the CDR3 DNA reads TGTGCCAGCAGCGTAGGGGGTAGCGGGAGGGCCACAGATACGCAGTATTTT. Filled out from reference TRBV9 and TRBJ2-3, the complete variable domain reads DSGVTQTPKHLITATGQRVTLRCSPRSGDLSVYWYQQSLDQGLQFLIQYYNGEERAKGNILERFSAQQFPDLHSELNLSSLELGDSALYFCASSVGGSGRATDTQYFGPGTRLTVL.

This clone was counted a few times. The J gene is TRBJ2-3, the V gene TRBV2; D is ambiguous. The CDR3 sequence is 13 residues long. Germline V CDR1 and CDR2: SNHLY, FYNNEI. The V end was cut by 6 bases, the J end by 6 bases, with 13 bases between. In DNA form, the CDR3 reads TGTGCCAGCAGCCAGTCTCCCACGGATACGCAGTATTTT. Translation gives CASSQSPTDTQYF.

This clone was found a few times. V usage is TRBV7-2 and J usage is TRBJ2-7; TRBD1 matches 7 bases. Germline lookup yields CDR1 SGHTA and CDR2 FQGNSA. This CDR3 is 14 amino acids long. V shed 1 base and J 3 bases; nucleotides not matched to a gene: 3. Written as DNA, the CDR3 is TGTGCCAGCAGCTTAGGAGGGACAGACTACGAGCAGTACTTC. Translating it yields CASSLGGTDYEQYF.

CDR3 nucleotide sequence: TGCGCCAGCAGCTTCTCCGGGAACAACTACGAGCAGTACTTC. Amino acids: CASSFSGNNYEQYF. This chain uses TRBV5-1 with TRBJ2-7; TRBD2 might be the D (5 bases). V was cut by 2 bases and J by 3 bases, with 12 bases left in between. This CDR3 region has 14 residues. CDR1 and CDR2 from the germline V gene are SGHRS and YFSETQ.

There are many counts of this clone. J is TRBJ1-2 and V is TRBV15, with D uncertain. V lost 1 base and J 7 bases, leaving 13 bases between the germline ends. The CDR3 totals 14 residues. Per germline, CDR1 LNHNV and CDR2 YYDKDF (reference sequence). The CDR3 sequence is CATSRAEGYGGYTF. CDR3 bases: TGTGCCACCAGCAGAGCGGAAGGGTACGGTGGCTACACCTTC.

The genes are TRBV5-1 and TRBJ2-7; 13 bases fit TRBD2. This CDR3 is built from 15 residues. The J segment lost 6 bases and the V segment lost 4 bases, leaving 7 bases of the junction unmatched. Germline V gives CDR1 SGHRS, CDR2 YFSETQ. This chain's CDR3 is CASSTGLAGVGEQYF. DNA for the CDR3: TGCGCCAGCAGCACCGGACTAGCGGGAGTGGGCGAGCAGTACTTC.

This clone was seen only once. The chain couples TRBV28 to TRBJ1-4; D not certain. Per germline, CDR1 MDHEN and CDR2 SYDVKM. Trimming pared 3 bases from V and 5 bases from J, leaving 19 bases between. CDR3 length: 17 amino acids. CDR3 region: CASSFRRSGYANEKLFF. The DNA for the CDR3 is TGTGCCAGCAGTTTCCGCAGGTCGGGCTACGCGAATGAAAAACTGTTTTTT.

This clone appeared once. The chain links TRBV5-1 to TRBJ2-7, with D tentatively TRBD2 (7 bases). V was pared by 4 bases and J by 4 bases, with 27 bases between. Per germline, CDR1 SGHRS and CDR2 YFSETQ. The CDR3 runs to 18 residues. CDR3 DNA: TGCGCCAGCAGCGGGGGAGGGGGTCTGGGACTGCCAACATACGAGCAGTACTTC. Translating it yields CASSGGGGLGLPTYEQYF.

The chain has TRBV7-9 and TRBJ1-5; D is perhaps TRBD1 (6 bases). The CDR3 contains 15 residues. With 0 bases removed from V and 3 bases from J, the gap between germline ends came to 9 bases. Germline loops: CDR1 SEHNR, CDR2 FQNEAQ (reference sequence). In nucleotides, the CDR3 is TGTGCCAGCAGCTTAGCGGGGGGCCCCAATCAGCCCCAGCATTTT. Translating it yields CASSLAGGPNQPQHF.

This chain links TRBV27 with TRBJ2-3, with 11 bases identical to TRBD2. J lost 0 bases, V lost 5 bases, and 7 bases had no gene match. This CDR3 is 17 amino acids long. Germline assignment: CDR1 MNHEY and CDR2 SMNVEV (reference sequence). CDR3 in DNA: TGTGCCAGCAGTAGAACCCGGACTAGCGGGAGCACAGATACGCAGTATTTT. Translated: CASSRTRTSGSTDTQYF.